Presented here are 15 T cell receptor beta chains from one specimen sequenced in a study of T cell changes during pregnancy in multiple sclerosis. The table came from immunoSEQ multiplex PCR; TCRdb's copy has only in-frame clones and leaves some out. The sample holds around 69,000 clones, about 92% seen once. The specimen comprised peripheral blood, sampled in the third trimester of pregnancy. These receptors were obtained from a female donor in good health, enrolled as a control in a pregnancy study.

In its sample, this clone was seen once. The V gene is TRBV18, the J gene TRBJ2-7; perhaps TRBD1 as D (5 bases). V was clipped by 0 bases and J by 4 bases, with 13 bases between them. Germline values: CDR1 KGHSH, CDR2 LQKENI. The CDR3 length is 15 residues. The CDR3 nucleotides are TGTGCCAGCTCACCACCCGCAGGGAATGATTACGAGCAGTACTTC. Translation: CASSPPAGNDYEQYF. The full variable domain, completed using reference TRBV18 and TRBJ2-7, is NAGVMQNPRHLVRRRGQEARLRCSPMKGHSHVYWYRQLPEEGLKFMVYLQKENIIDESGMPKERFSAEFPKEGPSILRIQQVVRGDSAAYFCASSPPAGNDYEQYFGPGTRLTVT.

The chain uses TRBV5-1 and TRBJ1-2, with 7 bases matching TRBD1. V shed 3 bases and J 5 bases; nucleotides not matched to a gene: 4. The CDR3 covers 13 residues. CDR1 is SGHRS, CDR2 YFSETQ, per germline. The CDR3 DNA sequence: TGCGCCAGCAGCTCGGGGACAGATTATGGCTACACCTTC. Its translation is CASSSGTDYGYTF.

This sequence joins TRBV5-4 and TRBJ2-5; 12 nucleotides line up with TRBD2. Trimming took 0 bases from V and 6 from J; bases not matched to a gene: 15. The CDR3 covers 19 residues. Per the germline V gene, CDR1 is SGHNT and CDR2 is YYREEE (reference sequence). The chain's CDR3 is CASSLGGSLAGGRAKTQYF. CDR3 DNA: TGTGCCAGCAGCTTGGGAGGGTCACTAGCGGGGGGTCGTGCGAAGACCCAGTACTTC.

This chain joins TRBV29-1 and TRBJ2-1, with D maybe TRBD1 (5 bases). Germline CDR1 SQVTM, CDR2 ANQGSEA. V was pared by 1 base and J by 7 bases, with 17 bases between. The CDR3 is 15 amino acids. The DNA of the CDR3 is TGCAGCGTTGAAGTTCCGCAGGGCCTCTTTAATGAGCAGTTCTTC. Protein sequence: CSVEVPQGLFNEQFF.

V and J are TRBV5-1 and TRBJ2-7; TRBD1 matches 7 bases. V was clipped by 4 bases and J by 5 bases; unmatched bases: 6. This CDR3 spans 13 amino acids. From germline, CDR1 is SGHRS and CDR2 YFSETQ. CDR3 coding DNA: TGCGCCAGCAGCCTGGACAGGTTCAACGAGCAGTACTTC. Its protein is CASSLDRFNEQYF.

The chain carries TRBV18 and TRBJ2-6; TRBD1 matches 7 bases. The V gene end was trimmed by 6 bases and the J gene end by 0 bases; junction bases not matched to a gene: 8. The CDR3 has 17 amino acids. Germline lookup yields CDR1 KGHSH and CDR2 LQKENI. The CDR3 DNA is TGTGCCAGCTCGAGGGACAGCGCTACCTCTGGGGCCAACGTCCTGACTTTC. Translation gives CASSRDSATSGANVLTF.

This clone was picked up one time. The chain employs TRBV2 and TRBJ1-4; TRBD1 matches at 9 bases. The CDR3 loop spans 15 amino acids. V shed 4 bases and J 6 bases; nucleotides not matched to a gene: 6. Per germline, CDR1 SNHLY and CDR2 FYNNEI. CDR3 amino acids: CASSGQGGVYEKLFF. The DNA for the CDR3 is TGTGCCAGCAGTGGACAGGGGGGGGTGTATGAAAAACTGTTTTTT.

The chain carries TRBV4-1 and TRBJ2-7, with TRBD2 matching 7 bases. J was trimmed by 2 bases and V by 0 bases; bases with no gene match: 7. Germline V CDR1 and CDR2: MGHRA, YSYEKL. The CDR3 extends over 16 amino acids. The DNA for the CDR3 is TGCGCCAGCAGCCAAGAGGGGGACGGGGGGACCTACGAGCAGTACTTC. Its translation is CASSQEGDGGTYEQYF.

The rearrangement links TRBV27 to TRBJ2-1, with unresolved D. The V gene's germline CDR1 is MNHEY and CDR2 SMNVEV (reference sequence). Trimming took off 8 bases at V and 8 bases at J, with 19 bases between the two ends. This CDR3 spans 14 amino acids. CDR3 protein: CASAPSPAWDEQFF. CDR3 nucleotides: TGTGCCAGCGCCCCTAGTCCGGCGTGGGATGAGCAGTTCTTC.

J is TRBJ2-7 and V is TRBV7-7, with TRBD2 matching 13 bases. Germline values: CDR1 SSHAT, CDR2 FNYEAQ (reference sequence). This CDR3 region has 17 residues. The CDR3 sequence: CASSWGWQGLAGYEQYF. Written as DNA, the CDR3 is TGTGCTTCATCCTGGGGTTGGCAGGGACTAGCGGGATACGAGCAGTACTTC.

The chain carries TRBV9 and TRBJ2-7, with 8 bases identical to TRBD2. CDR3 length equals 16 residues. J was trimmed by 5 bases and V by 1 base; bases with no gene match: 11. Germline loops: CDR1 SGDLS, CDR2 YYNGEE. The CDR3 nucleotides read TGTGCCAGCAGCGTAATTGACGGGAGGGCCTTTGACGAGCAGTACTTC. This translates into CASSVIDGRAFDEQYF. Full variable domain (rest looked up from reference TRBV9 and TRBJ2-7): DSGVTQTPKHLITATGQRVTLRCSPRSGDLSVYWYQQSLDQGLQFLIQYYNGEERAKGNILERFSAQQFPDLHSELNLSSLELGDSALYFCASSVIDGRAFDEQYFGPGTRLTVT.

The CDR3 nucleotides read TGTGCCAGCAGTTACTCTCTGACAGGCCCTTATGGCTACACCTTC. It codes for CASSYSLTGPYGYTF. The V gene is TRBV6-5, the J gene TRBJ1-2, with D possibly matching TRBD1 (6 bases). V lost 0 bases and J 5 bases, leaving 13 bases between the germline ends. CDR3 size: 15 residues. Per the germline V gene, CDR1 is MNHEY and CDR2 is SVGAGI.

The rearrangement uses TRBV10-3 and TRBJ2-5; 10 bases are shared with TRBD1. Per the germline V gene, CDR1 is ENHRY and CDR2 is SYGVKD. The CDR3 is 14 amino acids. V gave up 5 bases and J gave up 4 bases; unmatched junction bases: 4. The CDR3 reads CAISTRTGGETQYF. CDR3 DNA sequence: TGTGCCATCAGTACCCGGACAGGGGGAGAGACCCAGTACTTC.

The V call is TRBV27, the J call TRBJ1-6; D is unresolved. The ends were cut back, 5 bases at V and 7 bases at J, with 15 bases in the middle. This CDR3 contains 15 residues. CDR1 and CDR2 (germline): MNHEY, SMNVEV (reference sequence). CDR3 loop: CASSPRGYGNSPLHF. The CDR3 DNA follows: TGTGCCAGCAGTCCTCGGGGTTATGGAAATTCACCCCTCCACTTT.

The CDR3, as DNA: TGTGCCAGCAGTTTAAGGCCTCCGGGCATTCAGTACTTC. Translated, it gives CASSLRPPGIQYF. The gene calls are TRBV28 and TRBJ2-4; D gene unclear. This CDR3 has 13 amino acids. V lost 2 bases to trimming and J lost 9 bases, with 11 bases between them. Germline V gene lookup returns CDR1 MDHEN and CDR2 SYDVKM. The complete variable domain, with remaining parts taken from reference TRBV28 and TRBJ2-4, reads DVKVTQSSRYLVKRTGEKVFLECVQDMDHENMFWYRQDPGLGLRLIYFSYDVKMKEKGDIPEGYSVSREKKERFSLILESASTNQTSMYLCASSLRPPGIQYFGAGTRLSVL.